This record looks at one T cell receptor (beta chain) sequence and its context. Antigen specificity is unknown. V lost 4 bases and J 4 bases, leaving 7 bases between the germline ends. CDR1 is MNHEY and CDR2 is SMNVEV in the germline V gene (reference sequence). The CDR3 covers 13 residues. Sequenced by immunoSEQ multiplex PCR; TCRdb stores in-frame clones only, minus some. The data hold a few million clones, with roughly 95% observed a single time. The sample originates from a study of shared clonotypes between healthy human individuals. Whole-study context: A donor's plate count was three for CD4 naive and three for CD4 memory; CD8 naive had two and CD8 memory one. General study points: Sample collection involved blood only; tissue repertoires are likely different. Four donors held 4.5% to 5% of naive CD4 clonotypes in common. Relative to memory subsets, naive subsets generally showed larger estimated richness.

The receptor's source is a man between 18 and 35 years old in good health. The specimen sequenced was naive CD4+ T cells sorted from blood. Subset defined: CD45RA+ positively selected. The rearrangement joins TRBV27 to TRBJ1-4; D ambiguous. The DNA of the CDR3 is TGTGCCAGCAGTTCGGGTCTTAATGAAAAACTGTTTTTT. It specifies CASSSGLNEKLFF. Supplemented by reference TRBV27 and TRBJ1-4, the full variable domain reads EAQVTQNPRYLITVTGKKLTVTCSQNMNHEYMSWYRQDPGLGLRQIYYSMNVEVTDKGDVPEGYKVSRKEKRNFPLILESPSPNQTSLYFCASSSGLNEKLFFGSGTQLSVL.